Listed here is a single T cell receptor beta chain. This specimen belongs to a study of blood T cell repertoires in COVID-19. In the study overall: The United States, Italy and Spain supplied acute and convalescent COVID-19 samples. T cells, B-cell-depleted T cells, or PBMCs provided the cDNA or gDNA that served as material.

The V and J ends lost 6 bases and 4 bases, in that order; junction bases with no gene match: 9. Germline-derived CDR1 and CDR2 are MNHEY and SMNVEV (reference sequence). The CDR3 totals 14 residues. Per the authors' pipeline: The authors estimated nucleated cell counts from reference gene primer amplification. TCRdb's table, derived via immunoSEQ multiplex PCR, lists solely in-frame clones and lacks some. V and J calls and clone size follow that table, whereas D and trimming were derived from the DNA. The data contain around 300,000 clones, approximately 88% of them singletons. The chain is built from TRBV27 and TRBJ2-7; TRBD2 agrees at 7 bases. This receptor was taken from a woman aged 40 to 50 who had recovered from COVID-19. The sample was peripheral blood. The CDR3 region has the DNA TGTGCCAGCAGCCCATTTGGCGGGAGTTACGAGCAGTACTTC. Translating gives CASSPFGGSYEQYF.